The 17 T cell receptor beta chains below come from one sample, sequenced in a study of human T cells and chemical hapten exposure. Documented time point: patch test 1, 2 weeks after DPC sensitization. Regarding treatment: therapeutic diphenylcyclopropenone sensitization with weekly scalp DPC. TCRdb used MiXCR to reprocess the RACE reads, holding one entry per CDR3 protein. The sample carries 180,000 or so distinct CDR3 sequences, 20% to 25% recorded once. Sample: whole blood, taken in connection with sensitization to the hapten diphenylcyclopropenone (DPC). These receptors came from a woman in her 50s with alopecia areata. Some clones in this sample may be carry-over from other donors' samples.

The sample holds a few counts of this clonotype. The chain couples TRBV27 to TRBJ2-7; 11 bases are a match to TRBD2. CDR3 size: 13 residues. The V gene end was trimmed by 6 bases and the J gene end by 3 bases; junction bases not matched to a gene: 1. Looked up from germline, CDR1 is MNHEY and CDR2 is SMNVEV (reference sequence). CDR3 loop: CASRTSGVYEQYF. The DNA for the CDR3 is TGTGCCAGCAGGACTAGCGGGGTCTACGAGCAGTACTTC.

The chain joins TRBV10-3 to TRBJ1-1, with D uncertain. Trimming left V 0 bases short and J 0 bases short, with 2 bases between. Germline V CDR1 and CDR2: ENHRY, SYGVKD. The CDR3 covers 13 residues. The CDR3 DNA reads TGTGCCATCAGTGAGTCATTGAACACTGAAGCTTTCTTT. As protein: CAISESLNTEAFF.

The rearrangement links TRBV13 to TRBJ2-2; TRBD2 agrees at 8 bases. CDR3 length: 14 residues. The germline gives CDR1 PRHDT, CDR2 FYEKMQ (reference sequence). V was clipped by 5 bases and J by 7 bases; unmatched bases: 6. This CDR3 is CASSNSGSGGELFF. The CDR3 DNA sequence: TGTGCCAGCAGCAACAGCGGGAGCGGCGGGGAGCTGTTTTTT.

The V call is TRBV4-1, the J call TRBJ2-3, with TRBD2 identical over 11 bases. The germline V gene has CDR1 MGHRA and CDR2 YSYEKL. V dropped 0 bases and J dropped 0; count of bases not matched to a gene: 2. The CDR3 has 17 residues. The CDR3 is CASSQERTSGSTDTQYF. As DNA, the CDR3 is TGCGCCAGCAGCCAAGAAAGGACTAGCGGGAGCACAGATACGCAGTATTTT.

This clonotype was seen only a few times. J is TRBJ1-2 and V is TRBV2, with no clear D. The CDR3 has 12 residues. Trimming pared 6 bases from V and 3 bases from J, leaving 8 bases between. Looked up from germline, CDR1 is SNHLY and CDR2 is FYNNEI. The chain's CDR3 is CASSSDDYGYTF. CDR3 nucleotides: TGTGCCAGCAGCTCGGACGACTATGGCTACACCTTC.

This clonotype was recorded a few times. The chain is built from TRBV10-3 and TRBJ2-7; the D gene could be TRBD1 or TRBD2 (5 bases each). Trimming left V 7 bases short and J 6 bases short, with 16 bases between. The CDR3 has 13 residues. Germline assignment: CDR1 ENHRY and CDR2 SYGVKD. CDR3 protein: CAITPGPKSEQYF. The CDR3 nucleotides are TGTGCCATCACCCCGGGACCGAAGTCCGAGCAGTACTTC.

This clonotype showed up just a few times. The chain is built from TRBV6-6 and TRBJ2-7, with 8 bases lining up with TRBD1. This CDR3 contains 13 residues. Germline V gene data show CDR1 as MNHNY and CDR2 as SVGAGI (reference sequence). V lost 4 bases and J lost 3; bases outside the gene matches: 2. CDR3 DNA: TGTGCCAGCAGTTCCGACAGGGGCTACGAGCAGTACTTC. It encodes CASSSDRGYEQYF.

The CDR3 sequence: CASSLALRTDTYEQYF. The CDR3, as DNA: TGCGCCAGCAGCTTGGCCTTAAGGACAGACACCTACGAGCAGTACTTC. This sequence joins TRBV5-1 and TRBJ2-7; D might be TRBD1 (6 bases). Germline V lookup: CDR1 SGHRS, CDR2 YFSETQ. The V end was cut by 0 bases, the J end by 2 bases, with 15 bases between. This CDR3 contains 16 residues.

CDR3 loop: CAVSGSTDTQYF. The CDR3 DNA follows: TGTGCCGTCAGCGGAAGCACAGATACGCAGTATTTT. The chain links TRBV6-5 to TRBJ2-3, with a possible D match to TRBD2 (5 bases). The germline V gene has CDR1 MNHEY and CDR2 SVGAGI. The CDR3 spans 12 residues. V was trimmed by 11 bases and J by 0 bases, leaving 9 bases between them.

This clonotype has more than one count but fewer than ten. This chain joins TRBV11-2 and TRBJ2-1; the match to TRBD2 covers 8 bases. This CDR3 contains 15 residues. From germline, CDR1 is SGHAT and CDR2 FQNNGV. V trimming: 3 bases; J trimming: 2 bases; junction bases outside the gene matches: 3. The CDR3 DNA reads TGTGCCAGCAGCTTTGAAGCGGGAGCCTACAATGAGCAGTTCTTC. Translated: CASSFEAGAYNEQFF.

This clonotype has only a few counts. This chain links TRBV29-1 with TRBJ1-3; D not certain. Germline V gene lookup returns CDR1 SQVTM and CDR2 ANQGSEA. V lost 5 bases to trimming and J lost 2 bases, with 10 bases between them. The CDR3 totals 13 residues. In nucleotides, the CDR3 is TGCAGCGTTTCTGAGGGAGCTGGAAACACCATATATTTT. This codes for CSVSEGAGNTIYF.

This clonotype came up a few times. The rearrangement joins TRBV5-4 to TRBJ2-7; TRBD2 agrees at 7 bases. CDR1 SGHNT and CDR2 YYREEE come from the germline V gene (reference sequence). With 4 bases clipped from V and 0 bases from J, the junction kept 4 bases outside the gene matches. There are 14 residues in the CDR3. The CDR3 sequence: CASSPRGGSYEQYF. For the CDR3, the DNA is TGTGCCAGCAGCCCCCGCGGGGGCTCCTACGAGCAGTACTTC.

This clonotype turned up a few times. The chain couples TRBV7-2 to TRBJ1-5; TRBD1 agrees at 8 bases. There are 12 residues in the CDR3. Losses at the gene ends were 5 bases for V and 13 bases for J; bases not matched to a gene: 7. CDR1 is SGHTA, CDR2 FQGNSA, per germline. In nucleotides, the CDR3 is TGTGCCAGCAGCCCTTCGACAGGGGCACAGCATTTT. Translating it yields CASSPSTGAQHF.

To note about this clonotype: At one end, the junction sequence differs from germline, possibly due to a read error. The chain is built from TRBV7-3 and TRBJ2-2; a weak D match, TRBD2 (6 bases). Germline V gene sequence: CDR1 SGHTA, CDR2 FQGTGA. The CDR3 extends over 12 amino acids. The CDR3 loop is CASSIADGELFF. CDR3 sequence (DNA): TGTGCTAGCAGCATAGCGGACGGGGAGCTGTTTTTT.

This clonotype was detected ten times or more. The CDR3 DNA reads as TGCAGTGCTACCGGGACTAGCGGGACCTTAAGGGTTGAGCAGTTCTTC. It specifies CSATGTSGTLRVEQFF. The chain combines TRBV20-1 with TRBJ2-1; 13 bases match TRBD2. Unmatched junction bases numbered 12, after V lost 4 bases and J lost 9 bases. Germline lookup yields CDR1 DFQATT and CDR2 SNEGSKA (reference sequence). This CDR3 is 16 amino acids long.

In its sample, this clonotype was seen a few times. CDR3 in amino acids: CASSERTGAQETQYF. CDR3 in DNA: TGTGCCAGCAGTGAACGGACAGGGGCCCAAGAGACCCAGTACTTC. The rearrangement uses TRBV7-9 and TRBJ2-5, with 9 positions matching TRBD1. Trimming removed 6 bases from V and 1 base from J; junction bases left unmatched: 6. The CDR3 has 15 residues. The V gene's germline CDR1 is SEHNR and CDR2 FQNEAQ (reference sequence).

The chain uses TRBV20-1 and TRBJ2-1; D may be TRBD1 (6 bases). V lost 5 bases and J 8 bases, leaving 13 bases between the germline ends. Germline CDR1 and CDR2: DFQATT and SNEGSKA (reference sequence). The CDR3 consists of 12 residues. CDR3 amino acids: CSASRTGHEQFF. The CDR3 DNA sequence: TGCAGTGCTTCACGAACAGGGCATGAGCAGTTCTTC.